This TCR beta chain comes out of a study of T cell clonotyping in hematopoietic cell transplantation. Study-level findings and limits: At the given depth, recipient repertoires were over 95% de novo clonotypes. Recipient TCR diversity dropped after transplant; expanded clonotypes rose from day 30 to 180. Graft donor and pretransplant recipient Inverse Simpson Index values predicted broader posttransplant TCR diversity.

Germline assignment: CDR1 SGHNT and CDR2 YYREEE (reference sequence). V lost 0 bases and J lost 4; bases outside the gene matches: 6. The CDR3 contains 16 residues. Generated by immunoSEQ multiplex PCR, the TCRdb table keeps only in-frame clones and is missing some. The sample has approximately 6,000 clones; over 70% are singletons. Recipient blood drawn about 28 days pretransplant and days 30, 100, 180 after. On this clone itself: Its specificity is unknown.

The J gene is TRBJ1-1, the V gene TRBV5-4; 10 bases line up with TRBD1. This sequence was found in a male patient aged 50 to 59 who had an allogeneic stem cell transplant from an unrelated donor, so the T cells may come from the graft donor. Some clones in this sample may be carry-over from other donors' samples. This sample comprised PBMCs, obtained 100 days after allogeneic stem cell transplant. In DNA, the CDR3 is TGTGCCAGCAGCTTGGGGGACAGGGGAAGAGGCACTGAAGCTTTCTTT. Amino acids: CASSLGDRGRGTEAFF.